This record concerns one T cell receptor beta chain sequence. Produced via immunoSEQ multiplex PCR; TCRdb's table is partial and in-frame only. This table has around 140,000 clones, more than 75% appearing once. This sample is part of a study of blood T cell repertoires in COVID-19. This CDR3 is 14 amino acids long. V lost 7 bases and J lost 1; bases outside the gene matches: 6. Germline assignment: CDR1 MNHEY and CDR2 SVGEGT. This TCR was recovered from a human donor with acute or convalescent COVID-19. The donor label of this sample is uncertain. Sequencing was carried out using peripheral blood. This sequence joins TRBV6-2 or TRBV6-3 and TRBJ2-5; TRBD1 agrees at 7 bases. For the CDR3, the DNA is TGTGCCAGCACCCCGACAGGGTTCCAAGAGACCCAGTACTTC. Protein product: CASTPTGFQETQYF.